This record concerns one TCR beta chain sequence. The data belong to a study of blood T cell repertoires in COVID-19. The overall study: Nucleic acid was either cDNA or gDNA, and it came from T cells, B-cell-depleted T cells, or PBMCs.

As originally analysed: The authors estimated nucleated cell counts from reference gene primer amplification. Clones were read by immunoSEQ multiplex PCR, and TCRdb kept only the in-frame ones, dropping some. For V, J and clone size, that table is used; D and trimming come from the DNA. Of 200,000 to 250,000 clones listed, approximately 90% are singletons. Assignment of participants to cohorts was predicated upon participant-reported clinical history. This CDR3 contains 15 residues. CDR1 is SGHRS and CDR2 is YFSETQ in the germline V gene. The ends lost 4 bases at V and 8 bases at J; junction bases unmatched: 12.

Specimen: PBMCs or T cells enriched from blood (not recorded which). This rearrangement joins TRBV5-1 to TRBJ1-2; TRBD1 aligns across 9 bases. The clonotype comes from a woman between 25 and 40 years old with acute COVID-19. In DNA form, the CDR3 reads TGCGCCAGCAGCATGAGACAGGGGGGCGGTCGAGGCTACACCTTC. Amino acids: CASSMRQGGGRGYTF.